This TCR beta chain was found in a study of beta chain features in type 1 diabetes. This CDR3 spans 14 amino acids. Germline V CDR1 and CDR2: GTSNPN, SVGIG (reference sequence). Deletions cut 4 bases from V and 3 bases from J, with 12 bases between. Reverse transcribing all isolated RNA meant expressed TCRB transcripts were sequenced. This table comes from immunoSEQ multiplex PCR, and its TCRdb copy is limited to in-frame clones, with some not included. The data contain about 410,000 clones, approximately 15% of them singletons. V gene TRBV30 combines with J gene TRBJ1-4; D is perhaps TRBD1 (5 bases). Sequencing used naive CD4+ T cells from blood. The TCR originated in a man aged 25 to 40 in good health. The CDR3 DNA reads TGTGCCTGGACCACAGGTTCTGCTAATGAAAAACTGTTTTTT. Translation: CAWTTGSANEKLFF.